This TCR beta chain was profiled in a study of post-analysis software for immune sequencing data. The wider study: The study covered relapsing-remitting, secondary progressive and progressive-relapsing courses of multiple sclerosis. Study-wide results and caveats: With TRBV5-6, TRBV5-1 and TRBV20-1 included, about 5 TRBV segments were more frequent in patients than in controls. Multiple sclerosis was associated with a significant reduction in normalized Chao1 diversity relative to controls. When the samples were clustered directly with F measure, those that had been prepared in the same batch showed strong co-clustering.

cDNA libraries for TCR beta contained unique molecular identifiers. Each batch of about 0.95 to 10 million T cells produced 490,000 or so cDNA molecules. TCRdb itself ran the PCR reads through MiXCR, one entry per CDR3 protein. Among about 820,000 distinct CDR3 sequences listed, around 53% were seen once. The CDR3 covers 13 residues. Concerning this clonotype: Its antigen is still unknown. At one boundary the junction diverges from the germline segment, which might be a read error.

The V gene is TRBV12-3 or TRBV12-4, the J gene TRBJ1-6, with D hard to call. The clonotype comes from a girl under 18 with multiple sclerosis. Sequencing was carried out using blood. This chain's CDR3 is CASSFGRNSPPHF. CDR3 in DNA: TGTGCCAGCAGTTTTGGGAGGAATTCACCCCCCCACTTT.